The table lists the clone carrying this T cell receptor beta chain with many counts. As yet, its antigen is unknown. The length of the CDR3 is 12 residues. The germline V gene has CDR1 MDHEN and CDR2 SYDVKM. V was trimmed by 3 bases and J by 8 bases, leaving 8 bases between them. The data derive from a study of post-analysis software for immune sequencing data. The overall study: The study covered relapsing-remitting, secondary progressive and progressive-relapsing courses of multiple sclerosis.

Whole-study findings and limits: Included in a set of roughly five TRBV segments more frequent in patients than controls were TRBV5-6, TRBV5-1 and TRBV20-1. Significantly decreased normalized Chao1 diversity was recorded for multiple sclerosis patients relative to controls. Samples from a shared batch, those prepared together, strongly co-clustered by F measure.

Prepared libraries of TCR beta cDNA carried unique molecular identifiers. T cells numbering 1 to 10 million yielded roughly 0.5 million cDNA molecules. TCRdb passed the PCR reads through MiXCR, listing each CDR3 protein once. The table lists roughly 200,000 distinct CDR3 sequences, 29% of them singletons, with roughly 3.4% in the top ten. The sequenced sample was blood. This TCR derives from a girl aged 2-17 years with multiple sclerosis. The chain recombines TRBV28 with TRBJ2-1; no firm D call. The DNA of the CDR3 is TGTGCCAGCAGTTTGGTAGGGTATGAGCAGTTCTTC. Translation: CASSLVGYEQFF.